The entry that follows covers one T cell receptor beta chain sequence. The source of the sample is a study of blood T cell repertoires in COVID-19. At the level of the study: Samples came from the United States, Italy and Spain, spanning acute and convalescent COVID-19. Sources were T cells, B-cell-depleted T cells, or PBMCs; the material itself was cDNA or gDNA.

Per the original methods: Estimates of nucleated cell counts were drawn from the amplification of reference gene primers. This table comes from immunoSEQ multiplex PCR, and its TCRdb copy is limited to in-frame clones, with some not included. V, J and clone size are taken as reported in that table, and D and trimming were inferred from the DNA itself. Among fewer than 120,000 clones, approximately 90% were seen once, and the ten largest hold about 3%. Germline assignment: CDR1 SNHLY and CDR2 FYNNEI. Trimming took off 7 bases at V and 8 bases at J, with 21 bases between the two ends. This CDR3 contains 15 residues.

Sample: peripheral blood. The V and J genes are TRBV2 and TRBJ2-1, with a possible D match to TRBD2 (5 bases). The origin of this receptor is a woman between 50 and 59 years old with acute or convalescent COVID-19. This CDR3 is CASTLDGGLRDEQFF. The CDR3 DNA follows: TGTGCCAGCACCCTCGACGGAGGCTTAAGGGATGAGCAGTTCTTC.